This is a list of T cell receptor beta chains from one sample in a study of cytomegalovirus exposure and HLA in healthy donors. The repertoire was sequenced with immunoSEQ multiplex PCR; TCRdb's copy has only in-frame clones and lacks some. Of over 110,000 clones listed, 73% are singletons. Sample: PBMCs. The receptors derive from a woman aged 40 to 49 in good health and CMV-seronegative. Each CDR3 is given with its conserved first and last residue.

j_call: TRBJ2-3; v_call: TRBV9; cdr3_aa: CASSSSSGSTDTQYF
j_call: TRBJ1-2; v_call: TRBV6-1; cdr3_aa: CASSEQGSSYGYTF
j_call: TRBJ1-1; v_call: TRBV14; cdr3_aa: CASSQALGSTEAFF
j_call: TRBJ1-5; v_call: TRBV15; cdr3_aa: CATSPDSNQPQHF
j_call: TRBJ2-3; v_call: TRBV9; cdr3_aa: CASSDRTTSTDTQYF
j_call: TRBJ1-2; v_call: TRBV6-1; cdr3_aa: CASTGGDCQDF
j_call: TRBJ1-2; v_call: TRBV2; cdr3_aa: CASRENAGGGYGYTF
j_call: TRBJ2-2; v_call: TRBV5-1; cdr3_aa: CASSLDQGELFF
j_call: TRBJ2-1; v_call: TRBV5-1; cdr3_aa: CASSTFSGGAYNEQFF
j_call: TRBJ2-1; v_call: TRBV4-1; cdr3_aa: CASSLRGGGPNNEQFF
j_call: TRBJ2-5; v_call: TRBV2; cdr3_aa: CASMGDRETQYF
j_call: TRBJ1-1; v_call: TRBV19; cdr3_aa: CASSIVLTTGLNTEAFF
j_call: TRBJ2-2; v_call: TRBV10-3; cdr3_aa: CAISDWGDTNTGELFF
j_call: TRBJ1-5; v_call: TRBV6-1; cdr3_aa: CASRDDRLVYQPQHF